These T cell receptor beta chains were read from a single sample in a study of blood T cell repertoires in COVID-19. Using immunoSEQ multiplex PCR, the repertoire was profiled, and TCRdb retains in-frame clones only, with some absent. Of 200,000 to 250,000 clones listed, more than 65% were seen once; the top ten hold less than 4%. The source material was peripheral blood. The receptors here all came from an elderly woman with acute or convalescent COVID-19. Each CDR3 is given with its conserved first and last residue.

j_call v_call cdr3_aa
TRBJ1-2 TRBV12-3/TRBV12-4 CASSYGRGGYTF
TRBJ2-7 TRBV3-1/TRBV3-2 CASSQDPGGREQYF
TRBJ1-1 TRBV6-5 CASSYGQMNTEAFF
TRBJ1-6 TRBV19 CASSGQGYNSPLHF
TRBJ1-2 TRBV6-5 CASSYEGVYGYTF
TRBJ2-5 TRBV25-1 CASSGPGQGAQETQYF
TRBJ1-2 TRBV27 CASSTQGSYGYTF
TRBJ1-5 TRBV6-6 CASRNLGQVDQPQHF
TRBJ1-2 TRBV6-1 CASSESVPYGYTF
TRBJ1-4 TRBV28 CASSFMRQGVIF
TRBJ1-1 TRBV30 CAWGRGNTEAFF
TRBJ2-1 TRBV4-1 CASSPTLLRVGEQFF
TRBJ2-1 TRBV19 CASSWGLGDNEQFF
TRBJ1-2 TRBV5-5 CASSSGQTINYGYTF
TRBJ2-6 TRBV2 CASSDLVSLSGANVLTF
TRBJ2-1 TRBV7-2 CASSQQLLSYNEQFF
TRBJ1-2 TRBV6-5 CASSYSRQGSFYGYTF
TRBJ1-4 TRBV14 CASSQVGQGKYEKLFF
TRBJ2-5 TRBV28 CASSTSGGAFRGKETQYF
TRBJ2-5 TRBV6-2/TRBV6-3 CASSYSRPQETQYF
TRBJ2-5 TRBV24-1 CATSDPRGGETQYF
TRBJ2-3 TRBV7-9 CASSLVAHADTQYF
TRBJ2-7 TRBV5-6 CASRTAGQGIEQYF
TRBJ1-3 TRBV7-2 CASSLRLSGNTIYF
TRBJ2-1 TRBV7-9 CASSPEAPNEQFF
TRBJ1-5 TRBV7-8 CASSGVGGGGNQPQHF
TRBJ1-2 TRBV9 CASSVADPGTYGYTF
TRBJ1-4 TRBV30 CAWSTGAANEKLFF
TRBJ1-5 TRBV29-1 CSVAQGNEGNQPQHF
TRBJ1-4 TRBV30 CAWSLGTGAHEKLFF
TRBJ2-1 TRBV29-1 CSAHRGGALNEQFF
TRBJ1-2 TRBV3-1/TRBV3-2 CASSQAGGPYGYTF
TRBJ2-3 TRBV10-3 CAISAPTQGENTQYF
TRBJ1-2 TRBV5-1 CASSYRAGADYGYTF
TRBJ1-5 TRBV5-4 CASSLGGNSNQPQHF
TRBJ1-1 TRBV21-1 CASSPLMTRSTEAFF
TRBJ1-2 TRBV3-1/TRBV3-2 CASSTRTGSYTF
TRBJ1-2 TRBV20-1 CSVTGARGYTF
TRBJ1-1 TRBV28 CASREGGGTEAFF
TRBJ1-5 TRBV3-1/TRBV3-2 CASSHTGGRQPQHF
TRBJ2-1 TRBV7-3 CASSPSGGANEQFF
TRBJ2-2 TRBV6-1 CASSEVWTGTGELFF
TRBJ1-2 TRBV28 CASSRTGGYGYTF
TRBJ1-4 TRBV5-5 CASSRDSQNEKLFF
TRBJ1-1 TRBV4-1 CASSRSSTEAFF
TRBJ1-5 TRBV5-1 CASSLSGLVNQPQHF